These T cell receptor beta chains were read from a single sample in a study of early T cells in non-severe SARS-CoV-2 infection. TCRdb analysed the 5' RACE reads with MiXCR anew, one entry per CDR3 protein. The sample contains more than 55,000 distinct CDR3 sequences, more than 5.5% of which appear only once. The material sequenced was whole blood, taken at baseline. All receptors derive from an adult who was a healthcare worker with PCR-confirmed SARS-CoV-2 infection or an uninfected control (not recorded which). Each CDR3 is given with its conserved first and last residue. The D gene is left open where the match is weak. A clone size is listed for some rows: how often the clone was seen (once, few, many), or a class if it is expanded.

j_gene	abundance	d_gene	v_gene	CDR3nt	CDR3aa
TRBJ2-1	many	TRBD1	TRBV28	TGTGCCAGCAGTCAACGACAGGGGTTAATGGATGAGCAGTTCTTC	CASSQRQGLMDEQFF
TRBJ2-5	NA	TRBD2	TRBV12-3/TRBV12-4	TGTGCCAGCAGTTTTAATAGCGGGAGAGGAGAGACCCAGTACTTC	CASSFNSGRGETQYF
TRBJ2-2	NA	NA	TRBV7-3	TGTGCCAGCAGCTTCCTACCCTCAGGGGCATCCGGGGAGCTGTTTTTT	CASSFLPSGASGELFF
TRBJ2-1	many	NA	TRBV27	TGTGCCAGCAACACATTCCCGACAGGGAGGAAAGATGAGCAGTTCTTC	CASNTFPTGRKDEQFF
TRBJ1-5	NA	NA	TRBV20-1	TGCAGTGCTAGGGGGGACGTTAATCAGCCCCAGCATTTT	CSARGDVNQPQHF
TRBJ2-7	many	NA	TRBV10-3	TGTGCCATCAGGGGTTCCTACGAGCAGTACTTC	CAIRGSYEQYF
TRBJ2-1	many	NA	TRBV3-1	TGTGCCAGCAGCCAATTAGTCTATGAGCAGTTCTTC	CASSQLVYEQFF
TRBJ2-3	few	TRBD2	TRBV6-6	TGTGCCAGCAGGAATACTCGGGAGGTACTCACAGATACGCAGTATTTT	CASRNTREVLTDTQYF
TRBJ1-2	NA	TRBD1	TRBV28	TGTGCCAGCAGTTTCGGACAGGGAGGCGGCTACACCTTC	CASSFGQGGGYTF
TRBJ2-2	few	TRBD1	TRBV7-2	TGTGCCAGCAGGATACCGGGACAGGGGTCCACTATTTACACCGGGGAGCTGTTTTTT	CASRIPGQGSTIYTGELFF
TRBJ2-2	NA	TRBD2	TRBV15	TGTGCCACCAGCCGTGGACTAGCGAACACCGGGGAGCTGTTTTTT	CATSRGLANTGELFF
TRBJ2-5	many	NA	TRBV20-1	TGCAGTGCTAGAGCTAACGGGAAGACCCAGTACTTC	CSARANGKTQYF
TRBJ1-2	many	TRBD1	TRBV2	TGTGCCAGCAGTAGGGGGACAGGGCCAAACTATGGCTACACCTTC	CASSRGTGPNYGYTF